Presented here are 9 T cell receptor beta chains from one specimen sequenced in a study. Amplification of TRBV12-4/TRBJ1-2 clonotypes used adaptor-ligated barcode primers. TCRdb analysed the multiplex PCR reads with MiXCR anew, one entry per CDR3 protein. The repertoire consists of about 1,400 distinct CDR3 sequences, with 16% occurring once and the leading ten covering 51%. Sequenced: naive CD4+ T cells sorted from blood. The subset is: naive CD4+ T cells, CD4+CD45RA+CD25-. Receptors originate from a female donor with breast cancer.

The sample holds one count of this clonotype. The chain recombines TRBV12-3 or TRBV12-4 with TRBJ1-2; D might be TRBD1 (5 bases). The CDR3 covers 15 residues. Trimming took 5 bases from V and 6 from J, leaving 19 bases between them. CDR3 protein: CASSDPGRAFDGYTF. CDR3 DNA sequence: TGTGCCAGCAGTGATCCGGGACGGGCCTTTGATGGCTACACCTTC.

There are many counts of this clonotype. The chain joins TRBV12-3 or TRBV12-4 to TRBJ1-2; D may be TRBD1 (5 bases). This CDR3 has 14 amino acids. Trimming removed 3 bases at V and 5 bases at J, with 13 bases between. The CDR3 loop reads CASSFQLRGYGYTF. The CDR3, as DNA: TGTGCCAGCAGTTTCCAGTTGAGGGGATATGGCTACACCTTC.

By sample fraction, this clonotype is medium-sized. This chain links TRBV12-3 or TRBV12-4 with TRBJ1-2, with D possibly matching TRBD1 (5 bases). The V end was cut by 8 bases, the J end by 0 bases, with 10 bases between. The CDR3 sequence is 13 residues long. CDR3 nucleotides: TGTGCCAGCTGGACATCAGCTAACTATGGCTACACCTTC. The encoded protein is CASWTSANYGYTF.

This clonotype has ten or more counts. The rearrangement uses TRBV12-3 or TRBV12-4 and TRBJ1-2; D is possibly TRBD1 (5 bases). This CDR3 has 13 amino acids. V was trimmed by 5 bases and J by 8 bases, leaving 15 bases between them. The CDR3 nucleotides read TGTGCCAGCAGTCGAAGGGGCTTGGGAGGCTACACCTTC. It translates to CASSRRGLGGYTF.

In its sample, this clonotype was seen a few times. V gene TRBV12-3 or TRBV12-4 combines with J gene TRBJ1-2; TRBD1 matches at 7 bases. The CDR3 spans 13 residues. J gave up 5 bases and V 10 bases, and 10 bases lay outside the gene matches. The CDR3 protein is CATNAGQFYGYTF. The CDR3 DNA reads TGTGCCACCAACGCGGGACAGTTTTATGGCTACACCTTC.

This clonotype was observed at least ten times. An end of the junction differs from the germline gene, which may be a read error. The chain uses TRBV12-3 or TRBV12-4 and TRBJ1-2; 7 nucleotides line up with TRBD1. CDR3 length equals 14 residues. CDR3 in DNA: TGTGCCAGCAGACAAGCGGGACAGCCTCGGCCGAGTGCCTTC. As protein: CASRQAGQPRPSAF.

The CDR3 nucleotides read TGTGCCAGCAGTACTCCCGGCCACGGCTACACCTTC. Protein: CASSTPGHGYTF. This rearrangement joins TRBV12-3 or TRBV12-4 to TRBJ1-2; D unresolved. CDR3 length: 12 residues. V lost 5 bases, J lost 8 bases, and 12 bases lay in between.

In its sample, this clonotype is medium-sized (0.01 to 0.1%). This rearrangement joins TRBV12-3 or TRBV12-4 to TRBJ1-2; D unresolved. The germline V and J ends were trimmed by 2 bases and 5 bases, with 12 bases remaining between them. The CDR3 runs 14 residues. The CDR3 region is CASSLSRVGYGYTF. In DNA, the CDR3 is TGTGCCAGCAGTTTATCGAGGGTCGGGTATGGCTACACCTTC.

This clonotype is termed large (0.1 to 1%). The J gene is TRBJ1-2, the V gene TRBV12-3 or TRBV12-4; 7 nucleotides match TRBD1. CDR3 size: 14 residues. V shed 6 bases and J 5 bases; nucleotides not matched to a gene: 9. The CDR3 reads CASRPAGQFYGYTF. DNA for the CDR3: TGTGCCAGCAGGCCAGCGGGACAGTTTTATGGCTACACCTTC.